This note documents a single T cell receptor beta chain sequence. Sequenced by immunoSEQ multiplex PCR; TCRdb stores in-frame clones only, minus some. Of about 250,000 clones listed, roughly 87% are singletons. This CDR3 is built from 17 residues. V gave up 2 bases and J gave up 7 bases; unmatched junction bases: 10. The germline V gene has CDR1 LNHNV and CDR2 YYDKDF (reference sequence). This specimen comes from a study of cytomegalovirus exposure and HLA in healthy donors. The sample consisted of PBMCs. The J gene is TRBJ2-2, the V gene TRBV15; 10 nucleotides agree with TRBD1. The receptor's source is a man between 18 and 35 years old in good health and CMV-seropositive. The DNA of the CDR3 is TGTGCCACCAGCAGATCAAGACAGGGGGCTCTGGTCGGGGAGCTGTTTTTT. Its protein product is CATSRSRQGALVGELFF.